This TCR beta chain was identified during a study of T cell clones after liver transplantation. Background on the study: Samples came from ITN030ST, which attempted immunosuppression withdrawal within 2 years of liver transplantation. Draws occurred before transplant, before withdrawal, and after complete or failed withdrawal. Post-transplant blood was tracked for graft-donor-reactive T cell clones identified in a pre-transplant mixed lymphocyte reaction. HCV positivity affected three of eight recipients; the rest lacked autoimmune or viral indications.

The CDR3 is 19 residues long. CDR1 is SQVTM, CDR2 ANQGSEA, per germline. With 4 bases removed from V and 0 bases from J, the gap between germline ends came to 25 bases. Using immunoSEQ multiplex PCR, the repertoire was profiled, and TCRdb retains in-frame clones only, with some absent. The sample records roughly 100,000 clones, 80% to 90% being singletons. This clone showed up just once. The rearrangement joins TRBV29-1 to TRBJ2-4; tentatively, D is TRBD1 or TRBD2 (5 bases each). The source of this sequence is a human patient who received a liver transplant. T cells may partly derive from the graft donor. The sequencing here drew on CD4+ T cells from blood, taken around 48 months after liver transplant. The CDR3 loop is CSVVTLVNSEGIAKNIQYF. The CDR3 region has the DNA TGCAGCGTTGTTACCCTTGTTAACTCCGAGGGGATAGCCAAAAACATTCAGTACTTC.